The 11 T cell receptor beta chains given below trace back to one sample, sequenced in a study of T cell changes during pregnancy in multiple sclerosis. The method was immunoSEQ multiplex PCR; TCRdb's version includes in-frame clones alone and lacks a portion of them. The profile covers roughly 56,000 clones, with 91% appearing a single time and about 0.49% taken by the ten largest. The input for sequencing was CD4+ T cells from peripheral blood mononuclear cells, taken after pregnancy. These TCRs come from a female donor in good health, enrolled as a control in a pregnancy study.

The chain couples TRBV5-1 to TRBJ2-1; D gene ambiguous. CDR3 size: 12 residues. Per the germline V gene, CDR1 is SGHRS and CDR2 is YFSETQ. Trimming left V 4 bases short and J 4 bases short, with 6 bases between. Here the CDR3 reads CASSLQYNEQFF. In DNA form, the CDR3 reads TGCGCCAGCAGCCTTCAGTACAATGAGCAGTTCTTC.

The chain combines TRBV29-1 with TRBJ2-3; 7 bases fit TRBD1. CDR1 and CDR2 (germline): SQVTM, ANQGSEA. Trimming cost V 4 bases and J 2 bases; bases outside gene matches: 6. The CDR3 sequence is 14 residues long. CDR3 residues: CSVVRQGHTDTQYF. In DNA form, the CDR3 reads TGCAGCGTTGTACGACAGGGACACACAGATACGCAGTATTTT.

The V and J genes are TRBV19 and TRBJ2-2, with 11 bases lining up with TRBD1. This CDR3 has 16 amino acids. V shed 4 bases and J 7 bases; nucleotides not matched to a gene: 8. Germline-derived CDR1 and CDR2 are LNHDA and SQIVND (reference sequence). The CDR3 DNA is TGTGCCAGTAGTACTCACCGGGACAGGGGGAACGGGGAGCTGTTTTTT. It yields the protein CASSTHRDRGNGELFF.

This clone was picked up one time. V and J are TRBV7-8 and TRBJ2-3, with no clear D. The CDR3 runs 14 residues. Germline CDR1 and CDR2: SGHVS and FQNEAQ. V was trimmed by 3 bases and J by 1 base, leaving 8 bases between them. Here the CDR3 DNA reads TGTGCCAGCAGCTTCTCCTATGGCACAGATACGCAGTATTTT. Protein product: CASSFSYGTDTQYF.

The chain employs TRBV19 and TRBJ1-6, with D perhaps TRBD1 (5 bases). Trimming pared 6 bases from V and 0 bases from J, leaving 9 bases between. CDR1 and CDR2 (germline): LNHDA, SQIVND (reference sequence). The CDR3 covers 15 residues. The CDR3 sequence: CASSTDSSYNSPLHF. CDR3 in DNA: TGTGCCAGTAGCACCGACAGCTCCTATAATTCACCCCTCCACTTT.

The V call is TRBV7-2, the J call TRBJ2-7; a possible D gene is TRBD1 (6 bases). CDR3 size: 15 residues. Germline CDR1 SGHTA, CDR2 FQGNSA. V lost 1 base and J lost 6, with 16 bases in between. CDR3 loop: CASSLDANRVGEQYF. CDR3 bases: TGTGCCAGCAGCTTAGATGCGAACAGGGTCGGCGAGCAGTACTTC.

The rearrangement joins TRBV27 to TRBJ1-4; 9 bases line up with TRBD1. The germline CDR1 and CDR2 sequences are MNHEY and SMNVEV (reference sequence). This CDR3 has 14 amino acids. Unmatched junction bases numbered 6, after V lost 7 bases and J lost 6 bases. Here the CDR3 reads CASTVGQGYEKLFF. As DNA, the CDR3 is TGTGCCAGCACGGTGGGACAGGGCTATGAAAAACTGTTTTTT.

The chain employs TRBV5-6 and TRBJ1-1; D is perhaps TRBD1 (5 bases). This CDR3 has 15 amino acids. Germline V lookup: CDR1 SGHDT, CDR2 YYEEEE. Trimming took 4 bases from V and 0 from J, leaving 13 bases between them. This CDR3 reads CASSIGWGMNTEAFF. CDR3 nucleotides: TGTGCCAGCAGCATTGGCTGGGGCATGAACACTGAAGCTTTCTTT.

The rearrangement links TRBV19 to TRBJ1-1; D perhaps matches TRBD1 (6 bases). The CDR3 extends over 14 amino acids. CDR1 LNHDA and CDR2 SQIVND come from the germline V gene (reference sequence). Trimming left V 1 base short and J 7 bases short, with 13 bases between. CDR3 DNA sequence: TGTGCCAGTAGTATAGTGGCGGGGGCGGGTGAAGCTTTCTTT. It is translated as CASSIVAGAGEAFF.

The gene calls are TRBV18 and TRBJ2-3, with D possibly TRBD2 on 6 matching bases. The CDR3 has 17 residues. Germline CDR1 is KGHSH and CDR2 is LQKENI. Trimming removed 4 bases from V and 4 bases from J, with 21 bases in between. CDR3 protein: CASSRLRDPTRSDTQYF. CDR3 bases: TGTGCCAGCTCACGATTGCGGGACCCCACTAGATCAGATACGCAGTATTTT.

The V and J genes are TRBV6-1 and TRBJ1-2; 7 bases fit TRBD1. The CDR3 totals 16 residues. J gave up 5 bases and V 1 base, and 10 bases lay outside the gene matches. The germline V gene encodes CDR1 MNHNS and CDR2 SASEGT. CDR3 in DNA: TGTGCCAGCAGTGAAGAGTCCTCCCCAGGGGGATATGGCTACACCTTC. Residues: CASSEESSPGGYGYTF.